This TCR beta chain is from a study of radiotherapy plus CTLA-4 blockade in lung cancer. Chemo-refractory metastatic non-small-cell lung cancer patients received focal radiation with ipilimumab CTLA-4 blockade. Data came from immunoSEQ multiplex PCR; TCRdb stores just in-frame clones and leaves some out. The table lists about 93,000 clones, 80% to 90% of them singletons, with 4% to 6% in the top ten. Of note for this clone: The antigen remains unidentified.

Study-wide results and caveats: Reported findings show early blood T cell clone dynamics, with interferon-beta, best predicted response.

Material: peripheral blood, obtained from a patient treated with radiotherapy plus ipilimumab. This clonotype was sampled from a human donor with non-small cell lung cancer that progressed on radiotherapy plus ipilimumab.

The CDR3 DNA follows: TGCGCCAGCAGCTCGGGAGATAACAGGATCCACGAGCAGTACTTC. Encoded protein: CASSSGDNRIHEQYF. The chain uses TRBV5-1 and TRBJ2-7, with D possibly matching TRBD2 (6 bases). This CDR3 spans 15 amino acids. Trimming removed 3 bases from V and 5 bases from J, with 18 bases in between. Per the germline V gene, CDR1 is SGHRS and CDR2 is YFSETQ. The variable domain in full, with the rest retrieved from reference TRBV5-1 and TRBJ2-7, is KAGVTQTPRYLIKTRGQQVTLSCSPISGHRSVSWYQQTPGQGLQFLFEYFSETQRNKGNFPGRFSGRQFSNSRSEMNVSTLELGDSALYLCASSSGDNRIHEQYFGPGTRLTVT.